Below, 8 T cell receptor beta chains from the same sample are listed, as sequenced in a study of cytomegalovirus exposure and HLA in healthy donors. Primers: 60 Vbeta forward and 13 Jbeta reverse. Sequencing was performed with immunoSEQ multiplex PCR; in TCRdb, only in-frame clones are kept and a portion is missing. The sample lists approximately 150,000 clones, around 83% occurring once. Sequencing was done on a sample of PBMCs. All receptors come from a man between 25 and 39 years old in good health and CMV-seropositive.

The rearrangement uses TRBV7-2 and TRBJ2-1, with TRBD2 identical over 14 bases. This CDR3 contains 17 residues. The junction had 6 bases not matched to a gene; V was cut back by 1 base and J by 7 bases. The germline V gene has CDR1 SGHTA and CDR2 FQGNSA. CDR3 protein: CASSLVGTSGSPNEQFF. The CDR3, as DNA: TGTGCCAGCAGCTTAGTCGGGACTAGCGGGAGTCCAAATGAGCAGTTCTTC.

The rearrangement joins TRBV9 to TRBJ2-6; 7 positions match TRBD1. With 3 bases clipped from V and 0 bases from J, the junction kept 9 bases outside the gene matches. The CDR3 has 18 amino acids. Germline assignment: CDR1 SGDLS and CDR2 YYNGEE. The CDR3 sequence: CASSAYRGFSSGANVLTF. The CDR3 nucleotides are TGTGCCAGCAGCGCGTACAGGGGTTTTAGCTCTGGGGCCAACGTCCTGACTTTC.

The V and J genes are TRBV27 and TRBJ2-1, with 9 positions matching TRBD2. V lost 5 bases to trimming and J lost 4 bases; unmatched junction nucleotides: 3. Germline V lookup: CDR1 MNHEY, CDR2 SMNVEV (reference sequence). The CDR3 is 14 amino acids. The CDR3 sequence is CASSSGGSYNEQFF. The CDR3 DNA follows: TGTGCCAGCAGTAGCGGGGGGAGTTACAATGAGCAGTTCTTC.

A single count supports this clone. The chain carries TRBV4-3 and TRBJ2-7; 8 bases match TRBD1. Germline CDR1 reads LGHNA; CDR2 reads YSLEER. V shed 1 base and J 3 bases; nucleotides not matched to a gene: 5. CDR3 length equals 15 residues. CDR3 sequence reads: CASSQAQGADYEQYF. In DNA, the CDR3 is TGCGCCAGCAGCCAAGCCCAGGGGGCGGACTACGAGCAGTACTTC.

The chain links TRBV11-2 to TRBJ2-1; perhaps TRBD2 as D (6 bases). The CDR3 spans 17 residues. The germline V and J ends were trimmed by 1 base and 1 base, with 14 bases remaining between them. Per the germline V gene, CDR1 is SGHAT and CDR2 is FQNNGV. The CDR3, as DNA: TGTGCCAGCAGCTTAGTGGTCGGGAGCAGATCCTACAATGAGCAGTTCTTC. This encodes CASSLVVGSRSYNEQFF.

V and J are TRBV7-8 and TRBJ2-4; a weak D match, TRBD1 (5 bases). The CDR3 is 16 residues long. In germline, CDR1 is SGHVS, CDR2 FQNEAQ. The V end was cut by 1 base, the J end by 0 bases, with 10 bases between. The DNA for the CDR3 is TGTGCCAGCAGCTTAGAGGGGCTTTTAGCCAAAAACATTCAGTACTTC. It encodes CASSLEGLLAKNIQYF.

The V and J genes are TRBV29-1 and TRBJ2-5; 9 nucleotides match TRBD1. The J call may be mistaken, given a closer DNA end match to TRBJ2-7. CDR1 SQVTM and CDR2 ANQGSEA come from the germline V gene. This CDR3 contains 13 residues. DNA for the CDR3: TGCAGCGTTGGGACAGGGGTGATTCGCGAGCAGTACTTC. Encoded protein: CSVGTGVIREQYF.

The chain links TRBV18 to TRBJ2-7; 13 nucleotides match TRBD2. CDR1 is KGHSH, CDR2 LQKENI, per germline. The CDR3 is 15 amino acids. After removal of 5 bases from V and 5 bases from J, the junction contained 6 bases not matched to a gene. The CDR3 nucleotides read TGTGCCAGCTCATTACTAGCGGGGGGGAAGGACGAGCAGTACTTC. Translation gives CASSLLAGGKDEQYF. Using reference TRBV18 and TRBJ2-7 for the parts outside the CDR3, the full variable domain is NAGVMQNPRHLVRRRGQEARLRCSPMKGHSHVYWYRQLPEEGLKFMVYLQKENIIDESGMPKERFSAEFPKEGPSILRIQQVVRGDSAAYFCASSLLAGGKDEQYFGPGTRLTVT.